The present entry profiles one TCR beta chain with its context. The antigen is unknown. This specimen belongs to a study of response to subunit inactivated influenza vaccine. Study conclusions and caveats: The authors offered the suggestion that each seasonal influenza vaccination recruits few new T cells.

Germline lookup yields CDR1 MNHEY and CDR2 SMNVEV (reference sequence). V was cut by 5 bases and J by 4 bases, with 14 bases left in between. The CDR3 has 14 amino acids. TCRdb independently ran MiXCR on the RT-PCR reads; one entry per CDR3 protein. The sample yields more than 700,000 distinct CDR3 sequences, 21% seen once. The source was PBMCs from blood, collected around 5 days after vaccination. The clonotype comes from a man aged 45-65 years who received an inactivated influenza vaccine. The chain uses TRBV27 and TRBJ1-2; TRBD1 might be the D (5 bases). CDR3: CASSLVGTLYGYTF. In DNA form, the CDR3 reads TGTGCCAGCAGTCTTGTCGGGACGCTCTATGGCTACACCTTC.